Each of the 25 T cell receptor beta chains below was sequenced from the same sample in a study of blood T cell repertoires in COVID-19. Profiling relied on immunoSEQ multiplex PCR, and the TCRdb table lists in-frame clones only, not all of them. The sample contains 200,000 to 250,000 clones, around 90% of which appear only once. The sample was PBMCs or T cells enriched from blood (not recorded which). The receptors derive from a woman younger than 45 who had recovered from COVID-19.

The CDR3 reads CASGQAEQYF. The CDR3, as DNA: TGTGCCAGCGGCCAGGCCGAGCAGTACTTC. V and J are TRBV2 and TRBJ2-7; D gene unclear. The V end lost 8 bases, the J end lost 6 bases, and 8 bases lay between the germline ends. Germline values: CDR1 SNHLY, CDR2 FYNNEI. The CDR3 has 10 amino acids.

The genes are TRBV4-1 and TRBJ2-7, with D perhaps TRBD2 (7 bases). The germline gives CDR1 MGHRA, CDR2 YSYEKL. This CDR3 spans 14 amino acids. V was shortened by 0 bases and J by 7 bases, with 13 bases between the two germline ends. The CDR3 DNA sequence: TGCGCCAGCAGCCAAGATGGCGGGGGCGGAGAGCAGTACTTC. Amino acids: CASSQDGGGGEQYF.

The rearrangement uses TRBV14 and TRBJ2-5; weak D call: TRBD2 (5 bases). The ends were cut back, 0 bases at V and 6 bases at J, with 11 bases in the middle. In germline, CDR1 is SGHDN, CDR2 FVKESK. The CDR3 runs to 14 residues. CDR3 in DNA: TGTGCCAGCAGCCAAGATAGGAGGAGGAAGACCCAGTACTTC. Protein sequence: CASSQDRRRKTQYF.

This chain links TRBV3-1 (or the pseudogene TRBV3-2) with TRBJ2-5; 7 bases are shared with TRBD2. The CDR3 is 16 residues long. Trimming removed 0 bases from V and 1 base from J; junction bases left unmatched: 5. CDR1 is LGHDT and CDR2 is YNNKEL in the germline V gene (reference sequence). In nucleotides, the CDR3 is TGTGCCAGCAGCCAAGATCTTGCTAGCGGCCAAGAGACCCAGTACTTC. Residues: CASSQDLASGQETQYF.

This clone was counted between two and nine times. CDR3: CASCRDRIYNEQFF. The CDR3 region has the DNA TGTGCCAGCTGCCGGGACAGAATTTACAATGAGCAGTTCTTC. V usage is TRBV6-5 and J usage is TRBJ2-1; 7 nucleotides align to TRBD1. The CDR3 consists of 14 residues. The J segment lost 4 bases and the V segment lost 8 bases, leaving 8 bases of the junction unmatched. Germline V gives CDR1 MNHEY, CDR2 SVGAGI.

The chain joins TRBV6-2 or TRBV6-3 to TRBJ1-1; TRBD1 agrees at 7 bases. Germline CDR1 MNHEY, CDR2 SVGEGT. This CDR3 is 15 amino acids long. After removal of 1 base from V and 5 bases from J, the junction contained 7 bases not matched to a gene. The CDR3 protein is CASSYLDRVGTEAFF. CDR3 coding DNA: TGTGCCAGCAGTTACTTAGACAGGGTGGGAACTGAAGCTTTCTTT.

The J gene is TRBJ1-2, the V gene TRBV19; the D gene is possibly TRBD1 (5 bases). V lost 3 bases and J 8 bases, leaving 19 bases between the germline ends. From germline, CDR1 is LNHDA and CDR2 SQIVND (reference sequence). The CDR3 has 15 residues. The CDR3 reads CASSIPGTHRRGYTF. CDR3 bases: TGTGCCAGTAGTATCCCCGGGACTCACCGGCGAGGCTACACCTTC.

CDR3 amino acids: CASSISPRFTEAFF. CDR3 bases: TGTGCCAGCAGCATATCTCCGAGATTCACTGAAGCTTTCTTT. The V and J genes are TRBV21-1 and TRBJ1-1. TRBV21-1 is a known pseudogene. The CDR3 runs to 14 residues.

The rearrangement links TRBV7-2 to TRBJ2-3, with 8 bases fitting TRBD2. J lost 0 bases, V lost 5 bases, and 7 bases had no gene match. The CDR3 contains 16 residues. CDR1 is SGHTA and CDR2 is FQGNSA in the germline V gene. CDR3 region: CASSPSAGGSTDTQYF. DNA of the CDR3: TGTGCCAGCAGCCCATCGGCGGGGGGCAGCACAGATACGCAGTATTTT.

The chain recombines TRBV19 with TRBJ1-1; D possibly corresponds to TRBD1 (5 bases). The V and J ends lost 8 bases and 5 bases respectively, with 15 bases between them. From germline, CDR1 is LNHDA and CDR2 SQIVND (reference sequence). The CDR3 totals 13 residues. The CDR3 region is CASFNSGETEAFF. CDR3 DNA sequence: TGTGCCAGTTTTAACTCGGGGGAGACTGAAGCTTTCTTT.

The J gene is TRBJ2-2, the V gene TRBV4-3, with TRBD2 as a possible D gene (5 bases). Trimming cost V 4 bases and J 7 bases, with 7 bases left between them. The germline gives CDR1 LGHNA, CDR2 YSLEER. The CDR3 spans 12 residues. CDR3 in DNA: TGCGCCAGCAGCCGCCGGGGCGGGGAGCTGTTTTTT. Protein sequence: CASSRRGGELFF.

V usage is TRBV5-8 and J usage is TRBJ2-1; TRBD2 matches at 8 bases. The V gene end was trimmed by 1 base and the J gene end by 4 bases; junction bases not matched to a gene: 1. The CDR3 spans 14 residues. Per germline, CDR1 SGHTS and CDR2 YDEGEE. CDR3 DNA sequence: TGTGCCAGCAGCTTGCTAGCGGGTTACAATGAGCAGTTCTTC. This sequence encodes CASSLLAGYNEQFF.

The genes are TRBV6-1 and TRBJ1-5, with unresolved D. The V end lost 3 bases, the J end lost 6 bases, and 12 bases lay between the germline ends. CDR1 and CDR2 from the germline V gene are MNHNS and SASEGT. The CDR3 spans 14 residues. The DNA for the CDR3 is TGTGCCAGCAGTGACCGACAAATCTCTCAGCCCCAGCATTTT. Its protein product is CASSDRQISQPQHF.

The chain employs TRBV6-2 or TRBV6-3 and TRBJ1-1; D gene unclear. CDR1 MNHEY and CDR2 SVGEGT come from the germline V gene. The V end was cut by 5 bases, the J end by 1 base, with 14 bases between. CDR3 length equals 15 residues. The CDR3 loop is CASSTYSGRNTEAFF. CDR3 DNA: TGTGCCAGCAGTACTTACAGTGGGAGGAACACTGAAGCTTTCTTT.

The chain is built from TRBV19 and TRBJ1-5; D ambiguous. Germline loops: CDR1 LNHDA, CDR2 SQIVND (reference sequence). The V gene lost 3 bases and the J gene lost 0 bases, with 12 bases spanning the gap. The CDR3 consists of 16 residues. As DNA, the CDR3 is TGTGCCAGTAGTATCGGTACAGCTCTTAGCAATCAGCCCCAGCATTTT. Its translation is CASSIGTALSNQPQHF.

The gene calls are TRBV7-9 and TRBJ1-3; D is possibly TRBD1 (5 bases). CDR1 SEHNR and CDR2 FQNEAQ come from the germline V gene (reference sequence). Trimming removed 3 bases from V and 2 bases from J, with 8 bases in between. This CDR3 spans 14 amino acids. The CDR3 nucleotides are TGTGCCAGCAGCTTGGGGGGTACTGGAAACACCATATATTTT. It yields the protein CASSLGGTGNTIYF.

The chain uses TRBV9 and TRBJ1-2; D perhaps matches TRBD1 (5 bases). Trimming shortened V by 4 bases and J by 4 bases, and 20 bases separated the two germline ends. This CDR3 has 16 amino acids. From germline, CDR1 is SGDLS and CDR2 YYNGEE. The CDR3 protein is CASSQGRRGEVYGYTF. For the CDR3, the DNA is TGTGCCAGCAGCCAAGGGAGGAGGGGCGAAGTCTATGGCTACACCTTC.

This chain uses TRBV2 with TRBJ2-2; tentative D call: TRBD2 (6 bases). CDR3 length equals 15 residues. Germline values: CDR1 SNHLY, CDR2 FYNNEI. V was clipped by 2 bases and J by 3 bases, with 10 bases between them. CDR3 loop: CASSEYGGYTGELFF. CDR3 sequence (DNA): TGTGCCAGCAGTGAATACGGGGGATACACCGGGGAGCTGTTTTTT. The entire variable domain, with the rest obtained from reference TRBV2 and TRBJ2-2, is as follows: EPEVTQTPSHQVTQMGQEVILRCVPISNHLYFYWYRQILGQKVEFLVSFYNNEISEKSEIFDDQFSVERPDGSNFTLKIRSTKLEDSAMYFCASSEYGGYTGELFFGEGSRLTVL.

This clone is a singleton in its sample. The CDR3 region has the DNA TGTGCCAGCAGCTCTGTGAGCTACGAGCAGTACTTC. This gives the protein CASSSVSYEQYF. This chain joins TRBV7-9 and TRBJ2-7, with no clear D. The CDR3 contains 12 residues. Per germline, CDR1 SEHNR and CDR2 FQNEAQ (reference sequence). V was pared by 4 bases and J by 3 bases, with 7 bases between. Full variable domain (missing parts from reference TRBV7-9 and TRBJ2-7): DTGVSQNPRHKITKRGQNVTFRCDPISEHNRLYWYRQTLGQGPEFLTYFQNEAQLEKSRLLSDRFSAERPKGSFSTLEIQRTEQGDSAMYLCASSSVSYEQYFGPGTRLTVT.

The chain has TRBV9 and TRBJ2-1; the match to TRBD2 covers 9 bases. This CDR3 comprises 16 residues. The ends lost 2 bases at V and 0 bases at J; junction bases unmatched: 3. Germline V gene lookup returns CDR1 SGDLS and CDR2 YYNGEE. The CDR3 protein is CASSVSGGLSYNEQFF. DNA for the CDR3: TGTGCCAGCAGCGTCAGCGGGGGGCTCTCCTACAATGAGCAGTTCTTC.

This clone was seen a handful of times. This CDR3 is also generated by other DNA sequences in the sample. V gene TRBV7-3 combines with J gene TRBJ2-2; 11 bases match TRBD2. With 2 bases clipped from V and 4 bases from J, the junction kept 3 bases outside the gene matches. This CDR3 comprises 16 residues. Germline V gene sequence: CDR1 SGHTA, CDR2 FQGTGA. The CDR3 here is CASSLGLAGGTGELFF. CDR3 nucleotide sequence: TGTGCCAGCAGCTTAGGGCTAGCGGGGGGCACCGGGGAGCTGTTTTTT. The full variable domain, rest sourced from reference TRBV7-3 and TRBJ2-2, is GAGVSQTPSNKVTEKGKYVELRCDPISGHTALYWYRQSLGQGPEFLIYFQGTGAADDSGLPNDRFFAVRPEGSVSTLKIQRTERGDSAVYLCASSLGLAGGTGELFFGEGSRLTVL.

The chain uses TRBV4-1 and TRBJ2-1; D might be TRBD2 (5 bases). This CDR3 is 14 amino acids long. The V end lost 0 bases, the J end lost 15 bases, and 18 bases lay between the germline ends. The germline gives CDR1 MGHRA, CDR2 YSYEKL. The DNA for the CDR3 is TGCGCCAGCAGCCAAGATGGCGGGTTTGATAGTGGGTTCTTC. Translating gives CASSQDGGFDSGFF.

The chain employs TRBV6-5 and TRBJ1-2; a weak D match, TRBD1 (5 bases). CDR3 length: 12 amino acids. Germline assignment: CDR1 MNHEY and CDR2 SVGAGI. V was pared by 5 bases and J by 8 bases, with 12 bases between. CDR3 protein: CASSPQGRGYTF. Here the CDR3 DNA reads TGTGCCAGCAGTCCTCAGGGCCGGGGCTACACCTTC.

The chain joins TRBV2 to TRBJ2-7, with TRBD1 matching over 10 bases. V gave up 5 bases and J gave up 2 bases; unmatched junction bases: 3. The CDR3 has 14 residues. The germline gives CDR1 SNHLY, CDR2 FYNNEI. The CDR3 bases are TGTGCCAGCAGTTCCGGGACAGGGGCCTACGAGCAGTACTTC. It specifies CASSSGTGAYEQYF.

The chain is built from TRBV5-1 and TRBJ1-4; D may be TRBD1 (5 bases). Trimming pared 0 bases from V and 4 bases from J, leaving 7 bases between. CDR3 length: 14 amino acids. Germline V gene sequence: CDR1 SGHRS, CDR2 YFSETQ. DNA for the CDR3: TGCGCCAGCAGCTTGGGACAGAATAATGAAAAACTGTTTTTT. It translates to CASSLGQNNEKLFF.